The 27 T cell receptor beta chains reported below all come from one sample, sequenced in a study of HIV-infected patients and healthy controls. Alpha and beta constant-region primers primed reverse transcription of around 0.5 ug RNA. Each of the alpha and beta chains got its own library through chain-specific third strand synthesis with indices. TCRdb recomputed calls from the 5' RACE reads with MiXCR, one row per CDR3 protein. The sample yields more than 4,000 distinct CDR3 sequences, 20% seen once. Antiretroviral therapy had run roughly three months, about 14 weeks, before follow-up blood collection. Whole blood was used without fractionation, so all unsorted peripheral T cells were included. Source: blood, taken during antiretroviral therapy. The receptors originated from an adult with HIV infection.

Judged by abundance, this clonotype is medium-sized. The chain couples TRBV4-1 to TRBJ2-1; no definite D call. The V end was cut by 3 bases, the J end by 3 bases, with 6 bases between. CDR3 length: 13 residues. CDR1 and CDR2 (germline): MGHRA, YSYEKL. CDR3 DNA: TGCGCCAGCAGCCACCTAGTCTACAATGAGCAGTTCTTC. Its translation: CASSHLVYNEQFF.

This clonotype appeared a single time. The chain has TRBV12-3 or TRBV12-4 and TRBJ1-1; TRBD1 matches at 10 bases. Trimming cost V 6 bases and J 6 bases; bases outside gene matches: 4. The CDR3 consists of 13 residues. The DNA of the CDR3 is TGTGCCAGCAGCCCGGGACAGGGGTCTGAAGCTTTCTTT. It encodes CASSPGQGSEAFF.

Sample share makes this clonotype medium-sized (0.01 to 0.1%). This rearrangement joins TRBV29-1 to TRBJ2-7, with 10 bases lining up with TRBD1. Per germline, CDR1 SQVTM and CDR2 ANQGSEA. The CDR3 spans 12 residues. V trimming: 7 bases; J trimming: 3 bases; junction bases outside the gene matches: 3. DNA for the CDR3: TGCAGCGGACAGGGGGCAGGCTACGAGCAGTACTTC. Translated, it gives CSGQGAGYEQYF.

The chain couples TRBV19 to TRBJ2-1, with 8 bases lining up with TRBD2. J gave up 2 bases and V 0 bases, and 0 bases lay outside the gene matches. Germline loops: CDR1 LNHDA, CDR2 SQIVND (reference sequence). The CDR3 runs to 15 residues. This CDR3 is CASSIDGGAYNEQFF. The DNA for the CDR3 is TGTGCCAGTAGTATAGACGGGGGGGCCTACAATGAGCAGTTCTTC.

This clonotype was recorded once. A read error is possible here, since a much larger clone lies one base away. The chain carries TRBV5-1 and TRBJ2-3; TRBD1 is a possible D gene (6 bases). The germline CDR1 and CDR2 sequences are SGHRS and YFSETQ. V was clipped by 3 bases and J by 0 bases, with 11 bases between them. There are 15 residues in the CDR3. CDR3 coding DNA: TGCGCCAGCAGCTCGACAGGATATAGCACAGATACGCAGTATTTT. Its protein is CASSSTGYSTDTQYF.

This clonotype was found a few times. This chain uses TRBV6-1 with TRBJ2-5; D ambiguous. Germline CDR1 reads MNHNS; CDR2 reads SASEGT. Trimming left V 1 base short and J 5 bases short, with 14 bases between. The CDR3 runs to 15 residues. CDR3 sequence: CASSEGFRDGETQYF. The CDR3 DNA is TGTGCCAGCAGTGAAGGCTTCAGAGACGGGGAGACCCAGTACTTC.

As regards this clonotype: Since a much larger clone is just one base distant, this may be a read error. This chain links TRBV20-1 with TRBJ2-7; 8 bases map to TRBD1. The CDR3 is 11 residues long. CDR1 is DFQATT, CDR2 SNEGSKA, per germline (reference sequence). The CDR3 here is CNAMDRDEQYF. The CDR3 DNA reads TGCAATGCCATGGACAGGGACGAGCAGTACTTC.

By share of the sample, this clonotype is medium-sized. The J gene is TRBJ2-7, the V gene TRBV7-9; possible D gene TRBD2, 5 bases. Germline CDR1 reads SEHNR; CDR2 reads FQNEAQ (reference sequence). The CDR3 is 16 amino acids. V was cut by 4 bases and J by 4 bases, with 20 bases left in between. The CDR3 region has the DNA TGTGCCAGCAGCTCCACCCCCCCGGTAGCGCCTTACGAGCAGTACTTC. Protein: CASSSTPPVAPYEQYF. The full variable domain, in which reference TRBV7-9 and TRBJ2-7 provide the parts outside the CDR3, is DTGVSQNPRHKITKRGQNVTFRCDPISEHNRLYWYRQTLGQGPEFLTYFQNEAQLEKSRLLSDRFSAERPKGSFSTLEIQRTEQGDSAMYLCASSSTPPVAPYEQYFGPGTRLTVT.

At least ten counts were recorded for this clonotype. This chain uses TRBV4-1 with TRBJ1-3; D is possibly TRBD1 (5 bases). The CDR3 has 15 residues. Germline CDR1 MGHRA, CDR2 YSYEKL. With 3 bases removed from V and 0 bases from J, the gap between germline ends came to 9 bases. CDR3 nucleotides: TGCGCCAGCAGCCAGGGACGGTCCTCTGGAAACACCATATATTTT. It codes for CASSQGRSSGNTIYF.

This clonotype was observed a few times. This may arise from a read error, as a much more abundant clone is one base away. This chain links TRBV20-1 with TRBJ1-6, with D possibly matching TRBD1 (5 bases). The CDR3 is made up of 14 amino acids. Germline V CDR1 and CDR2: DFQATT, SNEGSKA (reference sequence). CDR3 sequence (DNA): TGCAGTGCTAGACCGGGACTGACCAATTCACCCATCCACTTT. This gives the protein CSARPGLTNSPIHF.

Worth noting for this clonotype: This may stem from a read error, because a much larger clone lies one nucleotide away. CDR3 coding DNA: TGTGCCAGCAGTTTGTATGGTGGAGAGACTTCACCCCTCAACTTT. Translation gives CASSLYGGETSPLNF. V and J are TRBV12-3 or TRBV12-4 and TRBJ1-6; unclear D gene. There are 15 residues in the CDR3.

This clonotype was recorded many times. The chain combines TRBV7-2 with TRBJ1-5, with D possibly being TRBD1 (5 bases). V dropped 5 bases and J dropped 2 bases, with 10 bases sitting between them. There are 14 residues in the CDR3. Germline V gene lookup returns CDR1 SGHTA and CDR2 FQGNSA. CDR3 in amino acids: CASSLDRRNQPQHF. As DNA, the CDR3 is TGTGCCAGCAGCCTCGACAGACGCAATCAGCCCCAGCATTTT. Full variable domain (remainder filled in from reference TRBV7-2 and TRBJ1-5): GAGVSQSPSNKVTEKGKDVELRCDPISGHTALYWYRQSLGQGLEFLIYFQGNSAPDKSGLPSDRFSAERTGGSVSTLTIQRTQQEDSAVYLCASSLDRRNQPQHFGDGTRLSIL.

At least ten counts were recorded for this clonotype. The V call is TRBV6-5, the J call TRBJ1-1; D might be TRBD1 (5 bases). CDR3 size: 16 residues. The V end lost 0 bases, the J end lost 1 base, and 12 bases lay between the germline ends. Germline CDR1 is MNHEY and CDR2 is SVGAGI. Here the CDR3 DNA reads TGTGCCAGCAGTTACTCGTGGCAGGGTGCGAACACTGAAGCTTTCTTT. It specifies CASSYSWQGANTEAFF.

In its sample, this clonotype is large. CDR3: CASSLGNYEQYF. The CDR3 bases are TGTGCCAGCAGCCTCGGAAACTACGAGCAGTACTTC. The chain uses TRBV3-1 and TRBJ2-7; unclear D gene. CDR1 and CDR2 from the germline V gene are LGHDT and YNNKEL (reference sequence). V was pared by 4 bases and J by 3 bases, with 7 bases between. The CDR3 consists of 12 residues.

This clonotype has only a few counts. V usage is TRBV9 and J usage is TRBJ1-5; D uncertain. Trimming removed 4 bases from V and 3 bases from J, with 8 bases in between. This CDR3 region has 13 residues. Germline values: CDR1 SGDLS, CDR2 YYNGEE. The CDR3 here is CASSSSPNQPQHF. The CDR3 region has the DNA TGTGCCAGCAGCTCAAGTCCCAATCAGCCCCAGCATTTT. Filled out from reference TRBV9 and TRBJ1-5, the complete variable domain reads DSGVTQTPKHLITATGQRVTLRCSPRSGDLSVYWYQQSLDQGLQFLIQYYNGEERAKGNILERFSAQQFPDLHSELNLSSLELGDSALYFCASSSSPNQPQHFGDGTRLSIL.

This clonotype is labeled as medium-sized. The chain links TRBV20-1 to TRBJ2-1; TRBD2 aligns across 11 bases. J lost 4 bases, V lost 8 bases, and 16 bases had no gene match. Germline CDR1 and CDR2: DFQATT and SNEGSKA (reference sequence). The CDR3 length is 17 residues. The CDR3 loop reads CSPKISGGAMEYNEQFF. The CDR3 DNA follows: TGCAGTCCTAAAATTAGCGGGGGGGCTATGGAGTACAATGAGCAGTTCTTC.

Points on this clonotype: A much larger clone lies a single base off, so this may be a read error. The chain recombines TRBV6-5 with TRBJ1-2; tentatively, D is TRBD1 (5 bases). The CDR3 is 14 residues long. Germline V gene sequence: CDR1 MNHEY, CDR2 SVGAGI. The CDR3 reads CASSRDFKNYGCTF. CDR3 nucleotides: TGTGCCAGCAGTAGGGACTTTAAAAACTATGGCTGCACCTTC.

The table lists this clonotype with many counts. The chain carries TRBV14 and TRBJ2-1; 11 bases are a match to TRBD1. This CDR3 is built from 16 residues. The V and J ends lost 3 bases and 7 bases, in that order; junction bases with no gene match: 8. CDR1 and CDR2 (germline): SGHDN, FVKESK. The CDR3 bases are TGTGCCAGCAGCCATCCCGGGACAGGGGGATGGAATGAGCAGTTCTTC. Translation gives CASSHPGTGGWNEQFF. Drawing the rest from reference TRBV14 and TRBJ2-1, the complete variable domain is EAGVTQFPSHSVIEKGQTVTLRCDPISGHDNLYWYRRVMGKEIKFLLHFVKESKQDESGMPNNRFLAERTGGTYSTLKVQPAELEDSGVYFCASSHPGTGGWNEQFFGPGTRLTVL.

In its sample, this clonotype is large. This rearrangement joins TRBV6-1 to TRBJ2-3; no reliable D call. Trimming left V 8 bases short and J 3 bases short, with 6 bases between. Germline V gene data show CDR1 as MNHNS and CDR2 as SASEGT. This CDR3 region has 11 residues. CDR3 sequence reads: CASRKTDTQYF. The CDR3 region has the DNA TGTGCCAGCCGAAAGACAGATACGCAGTATTTT.

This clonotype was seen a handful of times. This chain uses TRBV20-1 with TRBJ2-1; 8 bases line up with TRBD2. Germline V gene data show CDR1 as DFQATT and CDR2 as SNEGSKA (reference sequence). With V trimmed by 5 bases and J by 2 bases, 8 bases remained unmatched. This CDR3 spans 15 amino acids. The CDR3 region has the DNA TGCAGTGCTTCCCGACGGGGGGGGGCCTACAATGAGCAGTTCTTC. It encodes CSASRRGGAYNEQFF.

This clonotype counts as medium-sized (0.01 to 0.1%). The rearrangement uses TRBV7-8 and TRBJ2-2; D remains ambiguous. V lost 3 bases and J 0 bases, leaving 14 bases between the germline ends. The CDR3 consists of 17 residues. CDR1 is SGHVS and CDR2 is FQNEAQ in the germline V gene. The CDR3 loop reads CASSLIILPANTGELFF. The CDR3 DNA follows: TGTGCCAGCAGCTTGATTATACTGCCCGCGAACACCGGGGAGCTGTTTTTT.

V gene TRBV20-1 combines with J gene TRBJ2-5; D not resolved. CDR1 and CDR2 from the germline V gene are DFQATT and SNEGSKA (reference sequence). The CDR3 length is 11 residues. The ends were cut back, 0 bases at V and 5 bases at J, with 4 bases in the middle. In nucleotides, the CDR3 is TGCAGTGCTAGAGATTGGGAGACCCAGTACTTC. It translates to CSARDWETQYF.

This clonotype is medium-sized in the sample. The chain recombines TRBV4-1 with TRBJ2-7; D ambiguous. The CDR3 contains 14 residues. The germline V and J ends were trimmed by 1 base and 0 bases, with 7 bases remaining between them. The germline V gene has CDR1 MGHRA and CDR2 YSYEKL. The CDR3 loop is CASSQAVSSYEQYF. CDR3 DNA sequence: TGCGCCAGCAGCCAAGCAGTTAGCTCCTACGAGCAGTACTTC.

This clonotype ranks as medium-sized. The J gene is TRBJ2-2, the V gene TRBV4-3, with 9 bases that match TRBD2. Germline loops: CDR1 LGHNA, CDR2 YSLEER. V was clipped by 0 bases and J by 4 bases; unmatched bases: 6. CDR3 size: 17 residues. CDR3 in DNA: TGCGCCAGCAGCCAAGATAGCGGGGGACTTCCCACCGGGGAGCTGTTTTTT. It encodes CASSQDSGGLPTGELFF.

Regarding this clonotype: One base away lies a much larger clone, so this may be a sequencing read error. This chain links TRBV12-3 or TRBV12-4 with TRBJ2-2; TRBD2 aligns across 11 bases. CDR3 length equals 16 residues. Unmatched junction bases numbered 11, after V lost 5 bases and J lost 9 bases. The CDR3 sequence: CASSPYSGGGTWELFF. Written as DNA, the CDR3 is TGTGCCAGCAGTCCCTATAGCGGGGGGGGAACCTGGGAGCTGTTTTTT.

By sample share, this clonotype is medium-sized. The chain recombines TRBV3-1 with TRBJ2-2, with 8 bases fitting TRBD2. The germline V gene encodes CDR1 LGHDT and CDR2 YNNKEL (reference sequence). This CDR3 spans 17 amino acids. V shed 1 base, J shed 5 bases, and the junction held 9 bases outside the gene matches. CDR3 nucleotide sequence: TGTGCCAGCAGCCAAGGGGTAGCGGGGCGGAGGACCGGGGAGCTGTTTTTT. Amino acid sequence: CASSQGVAGRRTGELFF.

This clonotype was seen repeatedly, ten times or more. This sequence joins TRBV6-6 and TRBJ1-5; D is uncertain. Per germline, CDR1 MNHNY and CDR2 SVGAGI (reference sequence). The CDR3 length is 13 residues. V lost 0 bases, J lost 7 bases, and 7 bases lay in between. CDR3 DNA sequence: TGTGCCAGCAGTTACTCTACGGTCCAGCCCCAGCATTTT. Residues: CASSYSTVQPQHF.